This T cell receptor (beta chain) is from a study of human T cells and chemical hapten exposure. This clonotype was detected many times. Its antigen is unknown. Time point specified: pre-sensitization, week 0. Treatment defined: therapeutic diphenylcyclopropenone sensitization with weekly scalp DPC. It was unfractionated whole blood from which total RNA was extracted. Only after blood had been drawn was each patch test applied. The study's library attached unique molecular identifiers to single cDNA molecules. MiXCR, run by TCRdb on the RACE reads, gives a single entry per CDR3 protein. The table includes 40,000 or so distinct CDR3 sequences, 10% to 15% detected once. This CDR3 is 14 amino acids long. Looked up from germline, CDR1 is MDHEN and CDR2 is SYDVKM. The J segment lost 6 bases and the V segment lost 5 bases, leaving 3 bases of the junction unmatched. Whole-study findings and limits: Patch test scores rose with PT1 expanded TCR counts, a positive correlation.

This TCR was recovered from a woman in her 40s with alopecia areata. Some clones in this sample may be carry-over from other donors' samples. The material was whole blood, obtained in connection with sensitization to the hapten diphenylcyclopropenone (DPC). The chain joins TRBV28 to TRBJ2-7; 14 bases match TRBD2. The CDR3 here is CASSPGLAGVEQYF. In DNA, the CDR3 is TGTGCCAGCAGTCCGGGACTAGCGGGAGTCGAGCAGTACTTC.